These 25 T cell receptor beta chains came from one sample sequenced in a study of OX40 agonist ivuxolimab in advanced cancers. Sequencing used immunoSEQ multiplex PCR; TCRdb keeps in-frame clones, though not all of them. The sample consists of roughly 89,000 clones, 70% to 90% of them appearing once. Material: CD4+ or CD8+ T cells sorted from blood, obtained in a trial of the OX40 agonist ivuxolimab. These receptors all come from an adult with an advanced solid tumor such as melanoma, head and neck, liver or kidney cancer.

The chain couples TRBV10-3 to TRBJ2-5, with D perhaps being TRBD1 or TRBD2 (5 bases each). V shed 8 bases and J shed 11 bases, with 18 bases lying between them. Germline V gene sequence: CDR1 ENHRY, CDR2 SYGVKD. CDR3 length equals 12 residues. CDR3 DNA sequence: TGTGCCATCTCAAAGGGACGGGGAGAGCAGTACTTC. This gives the protein CAISKGRGEQYF.

The rearrangement uses TRBV5-1 and TRBJ2-7; the match to TRBD1 covers 9 bases. V gave up 2 bases and J gave up 3 bases; unmatched junction bases: 6. The germline V gene has CDR1 SGHRS and CDR2 YFSETQ. The CDR3 covers 15 residues. The CDR3 bases are TGCGCCAGCAGCTTAAGACAGGGGGTGCTCTACGAGCAGTACTTC. This sequence encodes CASSLRQGVLYEQYF.

This chain connects TRBV30 to TRBJ1-2, with 7 bases aligning to TRBD1. Germline V lookup: CDR1 GTSNPN, CDR2 SVGIG (reference sequence). V shed 2 bases, J shed 0 bases, and the junction held 12 bases outside the gene matches. The CDR3 length is 17 residues. The DNA of the CDR3 is TGTGCCTGGAGTAGGGGGCCACAGGGGCTAGCTAACTATGGCTACACCTTC. Its translation: CAWSRGPQGLANYGYTF.

V usage is TRBV30 and J usage is TRBJ2-1, with D unresolved. Germline values: CDR1 GTSNPN, CDR2 SVGIG (reference sequence). The CDR3 is 12 residues long. CDR3 in amino acids: CGSSTGYNEQFF. DNA for the CDR3: TGTGGGTCTTCAACCGGATACAATGAGCAGTTCTTC.

The gene calls are TRBV11-2 and TRBJ2-5; TRBD2 matches 7 bases. The CDR3 runs to 15 residues. The germline V gene encodes CDR1 SGHAT and CDR2 FQNNGV. The J segment lost 7 bases and the V segment lost 1 base, leaving 9 bases of the junction unmatched. The CDR3 loop is CASSLGYTREGTQYF. Here the CDR3 DNA reads TGTGCCAGCAGCTTAGGATACACGAGGGAGGGGACCCAGTACTTC.

A single count supports this clone. The rearrangement links TRBV9 to TRBJ2-1; D unresolved. The germline CDR1 and CDR2 sequences are SGDLS and YYNGEE. The CDR3 is made up of 14 amino acids. V gave up 0 bases and J gave up 10 bases, with 14 bases separating them. The CDR3 spells CASSVGGEAVEQFF. CDR3 nucleotides: TGTGCCAGCAGCGTAGGTGGCGAGGCCGTAGAGCAGTTCTTC.

V is TRBV14 and J is TRBJ2-4; 8 bases match TRBD2. Germline V CDR1 and CDR2: SGHDN, FVKESK. The CDR3 has 17 residues. The trim removed 0 bases at V and 3 bases at J, leaving 7 bases unmatched. As DNA, the CDR3 is TGTGCCAGCAGCCAAGAGGGACTAGTCTTAGGCAAAAACATTCAGTACTTC. Protein sequence: CASSQEGLVLGKNIQYF.

V is TRBV30 and J is TRBJ1-5, with 9 nucleotides matching TRBD1. The CDR3 is made up of 13 amino acids. Unmatched junction bases numbered 0, after V lost 0 bases and J lost 6 bases. CDR1 is GTSNPN, CDR2 SVGIG, per germline (reference sequence). For the CDR3, the DNA is TGTGCCTGGAGTGTACAGGGGGCTCAGCCCCAGCATTTT. Protein sequence: CAWSVQGAQPQHF. Full variable domain (remainder filled in from reference TRBV30 and TRBJ1-5): SQTIHQWPATLVQPVGSPLSLECTVEGTSNPNLYWYRQAAGRGLQLLFYSVGIGQISSEVPQNLSASRPQDRQFILSSKKLLLSDSGFYLCAWSVQGAQPQHFGDGTRLSIL.

The V gene is TRBV6-1, the J gene TRBJ1-1; D gene unclear. This CDR3 has 11 amino acids. The V gene's germline CDR1 is MNHNS and CDR2 SASEGT. The ends were cut back, 5 bases at V and 11 bases at J, with 12 bases in the middle. The CDR3 region is CASSYASGAFF. As DNA, the CDR3 is TGTGCCAGCAGTTACGCCTCTGGTGCTTTCTTT.

The chain recombines TRBV6-1 with TRBJ2-5; D is ambiguous. The CDR3 runs to 14 residues. Germline V gene data show CDR1 as MNHNS and CDR2 as SASEGT. V was trimmed by 6 bases and J by 5 bases, leaving 16 bases between them. The CDR3 DNA sequence: TGTGCCAGCAGCCAACCTACACCCACGGAGACCCAGTACTTC. It encodes CASSQPTPTETQYF.

The chain employs TRBV7-3 and TRBJ1-1; D is unresolved. The CDR3 has 13 residues. V was cut by 5 bases and J by 1 base, with 8 bases left in between. The germline gives CDR1 SGHTA, CDR2 FQGTGA. The CDR3 region has the DNA TGTGCCAGCAGCCAGAGTTGGAACACTGAAGCTTTCTTT. Its protein product is CASSQSWNTEAFF.

The V and J genes are TRBV10-3 and TRBJ2-2; TRBD2 matches 11 bases. Germline CDR1 ENHRY, CDR2 SYGVKD. CDR3 size: 16 residues. V lost 0 bases, J lost 4 bases, and 1 base stayed unmatched. CDR3 loop: CAISESGTSGTGELFF. Written as DNA, the CDR3 is TGTGCCATCAGTGAGTCGGGGACTAGCGGCACCGGGGAGCTGTTTTTT.

The CDR3 nucleotides are TGTGCCTGGAGTGCTTCCGGAAGGGGTTCGGATGGCTACACCTTC. Translating gives CAWSASGRGSDGYTF. The chain couples TRBV30 to TRBJ1-2; perhaps TRBD1 as D (5 bases). Germline V gene lookup returns CDR1 GTSNPN and CDR2 SVGIG (reference sequence). V lost 1 base and J 6 bases, leaving 18 bases between the germline ends. The CDR3 totals 15 residues.

The chain couples TRBV5-4 to TRBJ1-2, with 7 positions matching TRBD1. V lost 5 bases to trimming and J lost 1 base; unmatched junction nucleotides: 8. CDR1 and CDR2 (germline): SGHNT, YYREEE (reference sequence). This CDR3 has 15 residues. The CDR3: CASSYRDSLNYGYTF. CDR3 sequence (DNA): TGTGCCAGCAGTTACCGGGACAGCCTTAACTATGGCTACACCTTC.

A remark on this clone: At one end the junction does not follow the germline gene, possibly because of a read error. The chain carries TRBV7-7 and TRBJ2-1; D ambiguous. From germline, CDR1 is SSHAT and CDR2 FNYEAQ (reference sequence). This CDR3 region has 12 residues. CDR3 nucleotides: TGTGCTAGCAGCCTGCCTCTCGATGAGCAGTTCTTC. It translates to CASSLPLDEQFF.

This clone was counted a single time. V usage is TRBV5-5 and J usage is TRBJ1-1, with a weak D call TRBD1 (6 bases). V dropped 4 bases and J dropped 5 bases, with 15 bases sitting between them. Per the germline V gene, CDR1 is SGHKS and CDR2 is YYEKEE (reference sequence). The CDR3 has 14 amino acids. The CDR3 sequence is CASSSRTTGTEAFF. As DNA, the CDR3 is TGTGCCAGCAGCAGCCGGACCACAGGGACTGAAGCTTTCTTT.

The chain joins TRBV6-5 to TRBJ1-1; D ambiguous. Germline assignment: CDR1 MNHEY and CDR2 SVGAGI. The CDR3 runs 11 residues. Trimming pared 7 bases from V and 4 bases from J, leaving 7 bases between. CDR3 loop: CASKTVTEAFF. CDR3 sequence (DNA): TGTGCCAGCAAAACCGTCACTGAAGCTTTCTTT.

This clone was seen only a few times. J is TRBJ2-7 and V is TRBV27; TRBD2 is a possible D gene (6 bases). V shed 2 bases and J shed 4 bases, with 9 bases lying between them. The CDR3 is 13 amino acids. Germline assignment: CDR1 MNHEY and CDR2 SMNVEV (reference sequence). The CDR3 sequence: CASSLAGPYEQYF. The CDR3 region has the DNA TGTGCCAGCAGTTTAGCGGGACCTTACGAGCAGTACTTC.

This clone was seen just once. The chain links TRBV29-1 to TRBJ1-3, with 8 bases fitting TRBD1. Germline loops: CDR1 SQVTM, CDR2 ANQGSEA. V lost 7 bases to trimming and J lost 5 bases; unmatched junction nucleotides: 7. The CDR3 extends over 13 amino acids. The CDR3 here is CSAMTGVRNTIYF. The CDR3 DNA is TGCAGCGCCATGACAGGGGTACGAAACACCATATATTTT.

The chain is built from TRBV19 and TRBJ1-2, with TRBD1 as a possible D gene (5 bases). V was trimmed by 6 bases and J by 0 bases, leaving 26 bases between them. The CDR3 has 19 residues. Germline V gene sequence: CDR1 LNHDA, CDR2 SQIVND (reference sequence). The chain's CDR3 is CASRGPDWGWAGSNYGYTF. CDR3 nucleotide sequence: TGTGCCAGTAGGGGCCCGGACTGGGGGTGGGCCGGTTCTAACTATGGCTACACCTTC.

This chain joins TRBV2 and TRBJ2-7; weak D call: TRBD1 (5 bases). Germline V CDR1 and CDR2: SNHLY, FYNNEI. The CDR3 has 12 residues. Trimming left V 8 bases short and J 3 bases short, with 11 bases between. The CDR3 DNA reads as TGTGCCAGCGGCGGACACAGCTACGAGCAGTACTTC. Translated: CASGGHSYEQYF.

The rearrangement joins TRBV7-9 to TRBJ1-1; maybe TRBD1 (5 bases). The CDR3 loop spans 14 amino acids. V was shortened by 1 base and J by 5 bases, with 11 bases between the two germline ends. Germline V gene data show CDR1 as SEHNR and CDR2 as FQNEAQ (reference sequence). The CDR3 reads CASSLDQGSTEAFF. The DNA of the CDR3 is TGTGCCAGCAGCTTAGACCAGGGCTCGACTGAAGCTTTCTTT.

This sequence joins TRBV6-5 and TRBJ2-2; D is unclear. Trimming pared 5 bases from V and 6 bases from J, leaving 10 bases between. The CDR3 totals 13 residues. The germline V gene encodes CDR1 MNHEY and CDR2 SVGAGI. CDR3 loop: CASSENESGELFF. For the CDR3, the DNA is TGTGCCAGCAGTGAAAATGAGTCCGGGGAGCTGTTTTTT.

The chain links TRBV4-1 to TRBJ1-2; a possible D gene is TRBD1 (5 bases). Germline V CDR1 and CDR2: MGHRA, YSYEKL. The CDR3 extends over 15 amino acids. Trimming stripped 0 bases from V and 4 bases from J, with 12 bases between. The CDR3 region is CASSQENGGTYGYTF. The CDR3 bases are TGCGCCAGCAGCCAAGAGAACGGGGGAACCTATGGCTACACCTTC.

This clone was picked up one time. The chain uses TRBV19 and TRBJ2-1; the D gene is possibly TRBD2 (6 bases). The V end was cut by 6 bases, the J end by 4 bases, with 16 bases between. This CDR3 spans 15 amino acids. The V gene's germline CDR1 is LNHDA and CDR2 SQIVND (reference sequence). The DNA for the CDR3 is TGTGCCAGTAGCCCCAGGGAGGACGCTTACAATGAGCAGTTCTTC. This encodes CASSPREDAYNEQFF.